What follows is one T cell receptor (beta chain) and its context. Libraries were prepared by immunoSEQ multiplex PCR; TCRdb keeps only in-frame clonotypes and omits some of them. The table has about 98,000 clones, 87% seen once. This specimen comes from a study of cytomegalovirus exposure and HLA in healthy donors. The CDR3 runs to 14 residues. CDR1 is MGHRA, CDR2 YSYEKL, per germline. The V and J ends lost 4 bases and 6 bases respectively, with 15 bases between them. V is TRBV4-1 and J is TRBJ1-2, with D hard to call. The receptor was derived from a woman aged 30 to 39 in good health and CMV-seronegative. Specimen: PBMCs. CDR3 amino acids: CASSLPMGGNGYTF. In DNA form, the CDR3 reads TGCGCCAGCAGCCTTCCTATGGGCGGGAATGGCTACACCTTC.